This passage covers 31 T cell receptor beta chains from one sample sequenced in a study of T cells after yellow fever vaccination. One entry per CDR3 protein, called by TCRdb with MiXCR from the 5' RACE reads. The sample has around 550,000 distinct CDR3 sequences, about 19% seen once; the top ten hold roughly 13%. The sequencing here drew on PBMCs, taken 15 days after the yellow fever booster vaccination. The receptors here all came from a man aged 30-40 years who received the YFV17D yellow fever vaccine.

This clonotype was seen a few times. This chain links TRBV27 with TRBJ1-6; D call uncertain. The CDR3 length is 15 residues. V was clipped by 6 bases and J by 10 bases, with 19 bases between them. Germline V lookup: CDR1 MNHEY, CDR2 SMNVEV (reference sequence). CDR3 residues: CASSTTPDHYSPLHF. The CDR3 nucleotides read TGTGCCAGCAGCACCACACCGGACCACTACTCACCCCTCCACTTT.

The rearrangement uses TRBV12-3 or TRBV12-4 and TRBJ2-1; D not resolved. The CDR3 is 15 residues long. Trimming removed 8 bases from V and 1 base from J, with 15 bases in between. For the CDR3, the DNA is TGTGCCAGCCGCCCTACTCGCGGATCCTACAATGAGCAGTTCTTC. Its protein product is CASRPTRGSYNEQFF.

This clonotype was recorded a few times. The CDR3 nucleotides read TGTGCCAGCAGTTCTCAGGGGGCGCGAAGTAATTCACCCCTCCACTTT. It is translated as CASSSQGARSNSPLHF. The chain has TRBV12-3 or TRBV12-4 and TRBJ1-6; 8 positions agree with TRBD1. V lost 4 bases to trimming and J lost 6 bases; unmatched junction nucleotides: 8. This CDR3 contains 16 residues.

This clonotype came up a few times. The chain carries TRBV29-1 and TRBJ2-5; D perhaps matches TRBD2 (6 bases). CDR1 SQVTM and CDR2 ANQGSEA come from the germline V gene. The CDR3 loop spans 12 amino acids. Between the trimmed V and J ends, which lost 7 bases and 3 bases, there was a span of 12 bases. CDR3 nucleotides: TGCAGCGCCCTGGCGGGGAAAGAGACCCAGTACTTC. It yields the protein CSALAGKETQYF. Full variable domain (remainder filled in from reference TRBV29-1 and TRBJ2-5): SAVISQKPSRDICQRGTSLTIQCQVDSQVTMMFWYRQQPGQSLTLIATANQGSEATYESGFVIDKFPISRPNLTFSTLTVSNMSPEDSSIYLCSALAGKETQYFGPGTRLLVL.

The chain links TRBV18 to TRBJ2-7; 8 nucleotides line up with TRBD1. The CDR3 is 15 residues long. Losses at the gene ends were 2 bases for V and 1 base for J; bases not matched to a gene: 4. Germline CDR1 and CDR2: KGHSH and LQKENI. The CDR3 DNA reads TGTGCCAGCTCACCAGCGACAGGGGTTTCCTACGAGCAGTACTTC. This encodes CASSPATGVSYEQYF.

This clonotype was found a few times. V usage is TRBV5-6 and J usage is TRBJ2-2; 11 bases line up with TRBD1. Trimming at V came to 5 bases and at J to 4 bases, leaving 7 bases not matched to a gene. Germline loops: CDR1 SGHDT, CDR2 YYEEEE. The CDR3 has 16 amino acids. The CDR3 sequence is CASRPDRGQGTGELFF. The CDR3 DNA sequence: TGTGCCAGCAGACCGGACAGGGGGCAGGGCACCGGGGAGCTGTTTTTT.

This clonotype showed up just a few times. The DNA of the CDR3 is TGTGCCAGCAGCCTACCACAGGGAACGGACTCTGGGGCCAACGTCCTGACTTTC. Translating gives CASSLPQGTDSGANVLTF. The chain is built from TRBV11-1 and TRBJ2-6; weak D call: TRBD1 (6 bases). This CDR3 has 18 residues. Deletions cut 5 bases from V and 0 bases from J, with 17 bases between. CDR1 is SGHAT, CDR2 FQDESV, per germline (reference sequence).

This clonotype was recorded a few times. The rearrangement uses TRBV4-3 and TRBJ2-4, with D possibly being TRBD2 (6 bases). Between the trimmed V and J ends, which lost 2 bases and 0 bases, there was a span of 8 bases. There are 15 residues in the CDR3. Germline CDR1 is LGHNA and CDR2 is YSLEER. The CDR3 DNA sequence: TGCGCCAGCAGCCAAACTAGCCTAGCCAAAAACATTCAGTACTTC. The encoded protein is CASSQTSLAKNIQYF.

This clonotype has just a few counts. The V and J genes are TRBV10-2 and TRBJ2-5; maybe TRBD2 (5 bases). CDR3 length: 12 amino acids. V dropped 7 bases and J dropped 5 bases, with 11 bases sitting between them. CDR1 and CDR2 from the germline V gene are WSHSY and SAAADI. CDR3 sequence reads: CASNWETETQYF. The CDR3 DNA follows: TGCGCCAGCAATTGGGAGACCGAGACCCAGTACTTC.

The chain is built from TRBV7-9 and TRBJ1-1, with D possibly TRBD1 on 5 matching bases. The CDR3 is made up of 15 amino acids. The germline CDR1 and CDR2 sequences are SEHNR and FQNEAQ (reference sequence). Trimming left V 5 bases short and J 0 bases short, with 13 bases between. The CDR3 region is CASSPARGMNTEAFF. CDR3 in DNA: TGTGCCAGCAGCCCGGCCCGGGGCATGAACACTGAAGCTTTCTTT.

In this sample, this clonotype turned up a few times. This chain links TRBV29-1 with TRBJ2-5; unclear D gene. The CDR3 is 9 residues long. V was pared by 4 bases and J by 4 bases, with 1 base between. Germline lookup yields CDR1 SQVTM and CDR2 ANQGSEA. The CDR3 here is CSVAETQYF. CDR3 DNA: TGCAGCGTTGCAGAGACCCAGTACTTC.

V and J are TRBV20-1 and TRBJ2-7; 9 bases agree with TRBD2. V gave up 0 bases and J gave up 4 bases; unmatched junction bases: 7. Germline CDR1 is DFQATT and CDR2 is SNEGSKA (reference sequence). The CDR3 consists of 15 residues. The CDR3 protein is CSARDGASGTYEQYF. CDR3 nucleotide sequence: TGCAGTGCTAGAGATGGGGCTAGCGGGACTTACGAGCAGTACTTC.

This clonotype was counted between two and nine times. The chain has TRBV2 and TRBJ2-1, with D maybe TRBD2 (6 bases). The CDR3 is made up of 15 amino acids. V dropped 6 bases and J dropped 4 bases, with 16 bases sitting between them. CDR1 is SNHLY and CDR2 is FYNNEI in the germline V gene. The CDR3 DNA reads as TGTGCCAGCAGAATTTTCGGGAGTGGTTACAATGAGCAGTTCTTC. It specifies CASRIFGSGYNEQFF.

The rearrangement joins TRBV7-8 to TRBJ1-5; maybe TRBD1 (5 bases). The length of the CDR3 is 14 residues. Germline assignment: CDR1 SGHVS and CDR2 FQNEAQ. V dropped 5 bases and J dropped 6 bases, with 14 bases sitting between them. DNA of the CDR3: TGTGCCAGCAGCCCCACAAGGGGAGGTCAGCCCCAGCATTTT. Translating it yields CASSPTRGGQPQHF.

The CDR3 nucleotides read TGCGCCAGCGGGACGTCCTCCCTAGGGACCACTAATGAAAAACTGTTTTTT. Amino acids: CASGTSSLGTTNEKLFF. The chain uses TRBV10-2 and TRBJ1-4, with D maybe TRBD1 (5 bases). This CDR3 is built from 17 residues. Germline CDR1 WSHSY, CDR2 SAAADI. Trimming removed 8 bases at V and 2 bases at J, with 21 bases between.

This clonotype showed up just a few times. Here the CDR3 reads CASSFKGGAETQYF. DNA for the CDR3: TGTGCCAGCAGTTTTAAAGGGGGCGCGGAGACCCAGTACTTC. The V gene is TRBV12-3 or TRBV12-4, the J gene TRBJ2-5; 7 bases are shared with TRBD1. V lost 3 bases, J lost 5 bases, and 6 bases stayed unmatched. There are 14 residues in the CDR3.

The rearrangement links TRBV29-1 to TRBJ2-2; no definite D call. The CDR3 spans 12 residues. CDR1 is SQVTM, CDR2 ANQGSEA, per germline. The V end lost 5 bases, the J end lost 0 bases, and 4 bases lay between the germline ends. DNA for the CDR3: TGCAGCGTTCTTGCGAACACCGGGGAGCTGTTTTTT. This gives the protein CSVLANTGELFF.

The gene calls are TRBV12-3 or TRBV12-4 and TRBJ2-5, with 8 nucleotides matching TRBD2. J lost 3 bases, V lost 5 bases, and 11 bases had no gene match. CDR3 length: 16 amino acids. The CDR3 bases are TGTGCCAGCAGTCCCGTGGGACTAGTAACGAAAGAGACCCAGTACTTC. Translation: CASSPVGLVTKETQYF.

The chain couples TRBV7-2 to TRBJ2-5, with TRBD2 as a possible D gene (5 bases). The CDR3 totals 13 residues. Germline V gene lookup returns CDR1 SGHTA and CDR2 FQGNSA. The V and J ends lost 3 bases and 6 bases respectively, with 11 bases between them. The CDR3 protein is CASSFGERQTQYF. DNA of the CDR3: TGTGCCAGCAGCTTTGGGGAGCGGCAGACCCAGTACTTC.

This clonotype showed up just a few times. This chain uses TRBV5-1 with TRBJ2-1; D call uncertain. The CDR3 runs to 13 residues. Trimming took off 0 bases at V and 15 bases at J, with 16 bases between the two ends. Germline lookup yields CDR1 SGHRS and CDR2 YFSETQ. CDR3 nucleotide sequence: TGCGCCAGCAGCTTGGGCGAACCCCTAGACCGGTTCTTC. Protein: CASSLGEPLDRFF.

This clonotype was observed a few times. The V and J genes are TRBV5-1 and TRBJ2-3, with TRBD2 as a possible D gene (6 bases). CDR3 length: 15 amino acids. The V end was cut by 3 bases, the J end by 1 base, with 12 bases between. The germline CDR1 and CDR2 sequences are SGHRS and YFSETQ. CDR3 in amino acids: CASSSLASRTDTQYF. CDR3 DNA: TGCGCCAGCAGCTCCCTAGCGTCCCGCACAGATACGCAGTATTTT.

V and J are TRBV7-6 and TRBJ2-3; 13 nucleotides agree with TRBD2. V dropped 5 bases and J dropped 3; count of bases not matched to a gene: 5. There are 16 residues in the CDR3. The germline V gene encodes CDR1 SGHVS and CDR2 FNYEAQ. CDR3 nucleotides: TGTGCCAGCAGCCTAACTAGCGGGAGGGCGACAGATACGCAGTATTTT. Its protein product is CASSLTSGRATDTQYF. Drawing the rest from reference TRBV7-6 and TRBJ2-3, the complete variable domain is GAGVSQSPRYKVTKRGQDVALRCDPISGHVSLYWYRQALGQGPEFLTYFNYEAQQDKSGLPNDRFSAERPEGSISTLTIQRTEQRDSAMYRCASSLTSGRATDTQYFGPGTRLTVL.

This clonotype showed up just a few times. The CDR3 DNA reads as TGCAGCGTTGCGGCTTCGACGAGAGATCCTGGCTACACCTTC. Its translation is CSVAASTRDPGYTF. The chain employs TRBV29-1 and TRBJ1-2, with D hard to call. CDR3 length: 14 residues. Germline-derived CDR1 and CDR2 are SQVTM and ANQGSEA. The ends were cut back, 4 bases at V and 7 bases at J, with 19 bases in the middle.

The chain links TRBV7-2 to TRBJ2-7; 8 positions agree with TRBD1. V shed 6 bases and J 6 bases; nucleotides not matched to a gene: 13. The CDR3 is 15 amino acids. Germline lookup yields CDR1 SGHTA and CDR2 FQGNSA. CDR3 region: CASSLSGTGQGEQYF. CDR3 coding DNA: TGTGCCAGCAGTCTTTCGGGGACAGGCCAGGGCGAGCAGTACTTC.

The rearrangement joins TRBV12-3 or TRBV12-4 to TRBJ1-1; perhaps TRBD1 as D (6 bases). This CDR3 is 12 amino acids long. Trimming stripped 3 bases from V and 7 bases from J, with 9 bases between. CDR3 nucleotide sequence: TGTGCCAGCAGTTTGGGGGCCCGTGAAGCTTTCTTT. This codes for CASSLGAREAFF.

This chain connects TRBV7-2 to TRBJ2-3; TRBD2 matches at 13 bases. CDR3 length: 16 amino acids. CDR1 and CDR2 (germline): SGHTA, FQGNSA. Germline trimming cut 6 bases from V and 4 bases from J; bases unmatched to any gene: 7. This chain's CDR3 is CASSRTSGSWPDTQYF. CDR3 nucleotides: TGTGCCAGCAGTCGGACTAGCGGGAGTTGGCCAGATACGCAGTATTTT.

This clonotype was counted between two and nine times. CDR3 residues: CSARGTQGARSPLHF. The CDR3 DNA reads TGCAGTGCTAGAGGGACCCAGGGGGCCCGGTCACCCCTCCACTTT. The chain recombines TRBV20-1 with TRBJ1-6; 8 nucleotides line up with TRBD1. V lost 1 base to trimming and J lost 10 bases; unmatched junction nucleotides: 9. Germline CDR1 and CDR2: DFQATT and SNEGSKA (reference sequence). The CDR3 totals 15 residues.

The rearrangement uses TRBV28 and TRBJ2-7; weak D call: TRBD2 (5 bases). Between the trimmed V and J ends, which lost 4 bases and 7 bases, there was a span of 29 bases. The V gene's germline CDR1 is MDHEN and CDR2 SYDVKM. There are 18 residues in the CDR3. The CDR3 loop reads CASSYPILKRELRGEQYF. DNA of the CDR3: TGTGCCAGCAGTTACCCGATTTTGAAGAGGGAACTACGTGGGGAGCAGTACTTC. The whole variable domain, filled in from reference TRBV28 and TRBJ2-7, reads DVKVTQSSRYLVKRTGEKVFLECVQDMDHENMFWYRQDPGLGLRLIYFSYDVKMKEKGDIPEGYSVSREKKERFSLILESASTNQTSMYLCASSYPILKRELRGEQYFGPGTRLTVT.

This clonotype has ten or more counts. The gene calls are TRBV5-1 and TRBJ2-7; 11 bases line up with TRBD1. V gave up 4 bases and J gave up 2 bases; unmatched junction bases: 2. This CDR3 has 14 residues. Germline V CDR1 and CDR2: SGHRS, YFSETQ. The CDR3 loop reads CASSLDRGPYEQYF. CDR3 coding DNA: TGCGCCAGCAGCCTGGACAGGGGGCCCTACGAGCAGTACTTC. The variable domain in full, completed from reference TRBV5-1 and TRBJ2-7, reads KAGVTQTPRYLIKTRGQQVTLSCSPISGHRSVSWYQQTPGQGLQFLFEYFSETQRNKGNFPGRFSGRQFSNSRSEMNVSTLELGDSALYLCASSLDRGPYEQYFGPGTRLTVT.

This sequence joins TRBV5-1 and TRBJ2-7; no clear D. V shed 3 bases and J shed 2 bases, with 12 bases lying between them. This CDR3 contains 14 residues. Germline loops: CDR1 SGHRS, CDR2 YFSETQ. The CDR3 here is CASSSGMETYEQYF. The CDR3 DNA follows: TGCGCCAGCAGCTCCGGCATGGAAACCTACGAGCAGTACTTC. The whole variable domain, filled in from reference TRBV5-1 and TRBJ2-7, reads KAGVTQTPRYLIKTRGQQVTLSCSPISGHRSVSWYQQTPGQGLQFLFEYFSETQRNKGNFPGRFSGRQFSNSRSEMNVSTLELGDSALYLCASSSGMETYEQYFGPGTRLTVT.

The chain is built from TRBV7-2 and TRBJ2-3; D unclear. Trimming cost V 0 bases and J 0 bases, with 10 bases left between them. The V gene's germline CDR1 is SGHTA and CDR2 FQGNSA. The CDR3 length is 16 residues. Written as DNA, the CDR3 is TGTGCCAGCAGCTTAGCGGGTACCAAAAGCACAGATACGCAGTATTTT. Translation gives CASSLAGTKSTDTQYF.